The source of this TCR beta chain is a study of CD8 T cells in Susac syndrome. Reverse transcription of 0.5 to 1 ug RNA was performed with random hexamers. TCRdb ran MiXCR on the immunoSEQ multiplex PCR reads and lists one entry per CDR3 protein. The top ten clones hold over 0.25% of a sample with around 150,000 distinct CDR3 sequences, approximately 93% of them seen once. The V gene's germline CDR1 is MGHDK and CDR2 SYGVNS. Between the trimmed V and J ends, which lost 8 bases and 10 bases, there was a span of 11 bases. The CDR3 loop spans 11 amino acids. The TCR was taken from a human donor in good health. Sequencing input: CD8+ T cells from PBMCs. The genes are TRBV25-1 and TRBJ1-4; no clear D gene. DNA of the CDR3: TGTGCCAGCGGCCCGTCGGGAAAACTGTTTTTT. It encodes CASGPSGKLFF.